What follows is one TCR beta chain and its context. The antigen is unknown. This sample is part of a study of T-cell reconstitution after alpha-beta-depleted transplantation in children. Findings and limits, study-wide: Two months or so post-transplant, alpha-beta T cells reportedly derived from several hundred expanded graft clones. Surviving recipient T cells and thymic progenitors accounted for the high day-60 TCRbeta diversity observed in some patients. Hyperexpanded clones declined; after one year, newly produced T cells mostly supplied diversity.

This CDR3 is built from 17 residues. CDR1 is SGHRS, CDR2 YFSETQ, per germline. V trimming: 1 base; J trimming: 5 bases; junction bases outside the gene matches: 8. This sample's TCRbeta library carried unique molecular identifier barcodes. In TCRdb, the PCR reads were re-called with MiXCR into one record per CDR3 protein. The sample lists around 580,000 distinct CDR3 sequences; around 27% were seen once. The sequence was collected from a boy under two years old with Wiskott-Aldrich syndrome, due to receive a stem cell transplant. Here the sequenced sample was PBMCs, taken before TCRalphabeta/CD19-depleted stem cell transplant. This chain uses TRBV5-1 with TRBJ2-1; 11 positions agree with TRBD2. CDR3 sequence (DNA): TGCGCCAGCAGCTTGTTCCTAGCGGGAGGTGTGAACAATGAGCAGTTCTTC. Translated: CASSLFLAGGVNNEQFF.